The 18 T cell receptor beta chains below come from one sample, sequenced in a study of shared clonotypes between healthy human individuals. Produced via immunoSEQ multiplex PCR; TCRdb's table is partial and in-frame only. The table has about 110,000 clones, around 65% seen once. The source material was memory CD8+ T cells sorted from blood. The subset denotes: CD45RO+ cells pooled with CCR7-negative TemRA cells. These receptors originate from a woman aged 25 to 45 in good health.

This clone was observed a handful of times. CDR3 coding DNA: TGTGCCACTAGGGAACTACAAGAGACCCAGTACTTC. It yields the protein CATRELQETQYF. The rearrangement uses TRBV25-1 and TRBJ2-5; no reliable D call. Germline values: CDR1 MGHDK, CDR2 SYGVNS. This CDR3 spans 12 amino acids. The V gene lost 10 bases and the J gene lost 2 bases, with 11 bases spanning the gap.

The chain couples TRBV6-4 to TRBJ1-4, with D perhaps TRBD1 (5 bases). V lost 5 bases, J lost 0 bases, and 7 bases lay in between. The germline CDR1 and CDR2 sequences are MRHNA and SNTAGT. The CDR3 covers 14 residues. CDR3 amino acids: CASSMTATNEKLFF. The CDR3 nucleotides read TGTGCCAGCAGTATGACAGCAACTAATGAAAAACTGTTTTTT.

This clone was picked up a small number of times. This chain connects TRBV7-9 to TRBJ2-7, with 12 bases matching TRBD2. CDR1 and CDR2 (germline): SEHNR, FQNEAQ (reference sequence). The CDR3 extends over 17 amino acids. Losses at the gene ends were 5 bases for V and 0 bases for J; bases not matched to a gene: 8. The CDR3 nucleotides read TGTGCCAGCAGCGATACTAGCGGGAGGCAGAACTCCTACGAGCAGTACTTC. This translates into CASSDTSGRQNSYEQYF.

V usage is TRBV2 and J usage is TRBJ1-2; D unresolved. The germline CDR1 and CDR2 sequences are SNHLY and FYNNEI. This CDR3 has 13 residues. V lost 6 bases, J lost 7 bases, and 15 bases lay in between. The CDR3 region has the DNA TGTGCCAGCAGAACCCCCGTTCGGGGTGGCTACACCTTC. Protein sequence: CASRTPVRGGYTF.

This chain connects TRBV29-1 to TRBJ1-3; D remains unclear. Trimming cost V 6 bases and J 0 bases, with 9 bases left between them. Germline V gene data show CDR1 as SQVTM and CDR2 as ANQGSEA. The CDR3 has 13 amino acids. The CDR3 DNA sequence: TGCAGCGTGCTGGGTCTCTCTGGAAACACCATATATTTT. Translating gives CSVLGLSGNTIYF.

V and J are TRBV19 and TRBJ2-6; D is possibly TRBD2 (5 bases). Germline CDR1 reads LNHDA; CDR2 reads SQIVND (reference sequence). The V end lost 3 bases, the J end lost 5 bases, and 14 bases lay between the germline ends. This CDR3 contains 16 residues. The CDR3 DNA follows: TGTGCCAGTAGTATTACAGCCTTCGGGAGGGCCAACGTCCTGACTTTC. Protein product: CASSITAFGRANVLTF.

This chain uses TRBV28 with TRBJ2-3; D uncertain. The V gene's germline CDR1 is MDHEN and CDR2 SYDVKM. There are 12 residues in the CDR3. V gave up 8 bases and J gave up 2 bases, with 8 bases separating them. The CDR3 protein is CASSEITDTQYF. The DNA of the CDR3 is TGTGCCAGCTCGGAAATCACAGATACGCAGTATTTT.

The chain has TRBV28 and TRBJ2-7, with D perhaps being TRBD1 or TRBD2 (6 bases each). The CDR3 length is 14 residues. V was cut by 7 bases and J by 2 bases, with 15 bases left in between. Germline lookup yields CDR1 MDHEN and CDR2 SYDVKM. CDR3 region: CASTWGAPPYEQYF. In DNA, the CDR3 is TGTGCCAGCACGTGGGGGGCGCCCCCCTACGAGCAGTACTTC.

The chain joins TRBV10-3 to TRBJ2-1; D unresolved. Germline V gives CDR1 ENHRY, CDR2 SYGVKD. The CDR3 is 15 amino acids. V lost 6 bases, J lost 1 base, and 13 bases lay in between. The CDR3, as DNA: TGTGCCATCAGCCCCGCAGACTTGTCCTACAATGAGCAGTTCTTC. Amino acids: CAISPADLSYNEQFF.

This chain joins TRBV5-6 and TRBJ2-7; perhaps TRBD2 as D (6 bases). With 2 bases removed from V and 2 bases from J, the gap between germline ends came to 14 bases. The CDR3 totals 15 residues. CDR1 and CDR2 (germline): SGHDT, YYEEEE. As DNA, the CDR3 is TGTGCCAGCAGCTTAGAAGGCGGAGGGACCTACGAGCAGTACTTC. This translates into CASSLEGGGTYEQYF.

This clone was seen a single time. The CDR3 is CSVPGGHEQYF. The DNA of the CDR3 is TGCAGCGTTCCAGGGGGCCACGAGCAGTACTTC. The chain recombines TRBV29-1 with TRBJ2-7, with 8 bases identical to TRBD1. This CDR3 has 11 amino acids. V lost 5 bases to trimming and J lost 5 bases; unmatched junction nucleotides: 2. Germline V CDR1 and CDR2: SQVTM, ANQGSEA.

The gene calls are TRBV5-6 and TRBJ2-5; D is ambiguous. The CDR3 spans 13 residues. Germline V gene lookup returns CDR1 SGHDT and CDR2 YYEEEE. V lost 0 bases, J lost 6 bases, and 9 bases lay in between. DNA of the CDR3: TGTGCCAGCAGCTTGGCGGCCATCAAGACCCAGTACTTC. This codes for CASSLAAIKTQYF. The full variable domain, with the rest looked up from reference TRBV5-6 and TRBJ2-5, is DAGVTQSPTHLIKTRGQQVTLRCSPKSGHDTVSWYQQALGQGPQFIFQYYEEEERQRGNFPDRFSGHQFPNYSSELNVNALLLGDSALYLCASSLAAIKTQYFGPGTRLLVL.

The CDR3 reads CASSRGQGDQPQHF. For the CDR3, the DNA is TGTGCCAGTAGTAGAGGACAGGGGGATCAGCCCCAGCATTTT. V usage is TRBV19 and J usage is TRBJ1-5; 10 nucleotides match TRBD1. The germline CDR1 and CDR2 sequences are LNHDA and SQIVND (reference sequence). The CDR3 is made up of 14 amino acids. The V and J ends lost 4 bases and 5 bases, in that order; junction bases with no gene match: 2.

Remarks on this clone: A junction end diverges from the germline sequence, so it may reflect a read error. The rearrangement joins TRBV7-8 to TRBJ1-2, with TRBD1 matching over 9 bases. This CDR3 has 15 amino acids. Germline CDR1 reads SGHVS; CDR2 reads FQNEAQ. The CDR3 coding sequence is TGTGCCAGCAGCCCAACAGGGGGCGTTAACCATGGCTACACCTTC. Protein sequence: CASSPTGGVNHGYTF.

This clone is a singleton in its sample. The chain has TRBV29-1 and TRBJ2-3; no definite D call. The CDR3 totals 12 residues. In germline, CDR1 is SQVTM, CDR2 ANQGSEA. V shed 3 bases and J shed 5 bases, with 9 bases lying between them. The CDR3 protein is CSVELVVDTQYF. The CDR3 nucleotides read TGCAGCGTTGAGTTGGTTGTAGATACGCAGTATTTT.

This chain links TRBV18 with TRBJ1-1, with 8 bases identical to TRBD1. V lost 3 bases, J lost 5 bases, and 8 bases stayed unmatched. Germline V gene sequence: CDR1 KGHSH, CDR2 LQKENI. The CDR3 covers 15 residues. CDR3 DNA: TGTGCCAGCTCACCCCAGGGCAGGGGGCGGACTGAAGCTTTCTTT. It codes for CASSPQGRGRTEAFF. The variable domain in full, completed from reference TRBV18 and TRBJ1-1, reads NAGVMQNPRHLVRRRGQEARLRCSPMKGHSHVYWYRQLPEEGLKFMVYLQKENIIDESGMPKERFSAEFPKEGPSILRIQQVVRGDSAAYFCASSPQGRGRTEAFFGQGTRLTVV.

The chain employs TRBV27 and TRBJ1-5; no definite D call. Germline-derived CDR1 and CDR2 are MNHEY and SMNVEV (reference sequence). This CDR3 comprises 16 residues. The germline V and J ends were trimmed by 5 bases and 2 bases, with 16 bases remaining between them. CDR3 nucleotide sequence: TGTGCCAGCAGTCCATCCCAAGTCGGTGGCAATCAGCCCCAGCATTTT. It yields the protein CASSPSQVGGNQPQHF.

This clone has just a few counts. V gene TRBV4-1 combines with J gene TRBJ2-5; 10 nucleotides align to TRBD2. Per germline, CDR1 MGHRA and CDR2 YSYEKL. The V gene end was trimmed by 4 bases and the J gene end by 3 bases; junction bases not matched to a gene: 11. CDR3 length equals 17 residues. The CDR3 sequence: CASSPGGSGRAEETQYF. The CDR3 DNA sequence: TGCGCCAGCAGCCCTGGAGGCAGCGGGAGGGCCGAAGAGACCCAGTACTTC.